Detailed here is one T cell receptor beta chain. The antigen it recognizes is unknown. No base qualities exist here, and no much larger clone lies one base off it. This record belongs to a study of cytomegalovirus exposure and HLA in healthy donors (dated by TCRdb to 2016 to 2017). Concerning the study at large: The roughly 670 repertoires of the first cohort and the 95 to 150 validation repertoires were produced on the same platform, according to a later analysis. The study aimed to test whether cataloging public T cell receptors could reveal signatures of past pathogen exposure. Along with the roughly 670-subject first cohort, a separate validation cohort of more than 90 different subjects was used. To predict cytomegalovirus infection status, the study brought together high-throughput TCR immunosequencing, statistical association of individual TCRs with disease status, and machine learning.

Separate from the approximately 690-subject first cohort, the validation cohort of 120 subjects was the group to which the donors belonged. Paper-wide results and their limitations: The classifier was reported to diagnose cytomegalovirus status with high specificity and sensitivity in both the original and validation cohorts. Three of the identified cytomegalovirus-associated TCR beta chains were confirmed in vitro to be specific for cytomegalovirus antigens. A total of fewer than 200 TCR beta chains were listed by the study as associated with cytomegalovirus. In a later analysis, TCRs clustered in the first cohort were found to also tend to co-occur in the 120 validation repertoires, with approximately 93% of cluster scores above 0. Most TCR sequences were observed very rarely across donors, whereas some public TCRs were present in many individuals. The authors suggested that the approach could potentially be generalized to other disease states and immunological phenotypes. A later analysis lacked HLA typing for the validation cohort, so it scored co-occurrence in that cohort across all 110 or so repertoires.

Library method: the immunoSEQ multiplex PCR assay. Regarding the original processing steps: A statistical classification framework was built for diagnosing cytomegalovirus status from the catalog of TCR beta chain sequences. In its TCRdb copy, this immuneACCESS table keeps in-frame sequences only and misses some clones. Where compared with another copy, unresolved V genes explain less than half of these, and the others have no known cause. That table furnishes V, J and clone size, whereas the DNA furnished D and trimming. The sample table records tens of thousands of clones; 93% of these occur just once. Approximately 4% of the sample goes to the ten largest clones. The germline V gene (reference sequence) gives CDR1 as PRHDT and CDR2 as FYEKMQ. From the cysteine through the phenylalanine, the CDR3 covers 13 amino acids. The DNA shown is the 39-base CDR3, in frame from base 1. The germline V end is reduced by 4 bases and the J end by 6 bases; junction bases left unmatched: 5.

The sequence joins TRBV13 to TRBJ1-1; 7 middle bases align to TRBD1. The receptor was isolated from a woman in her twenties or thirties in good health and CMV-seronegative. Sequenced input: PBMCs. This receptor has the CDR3 CASSWKQGSEAFF. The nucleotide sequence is TGTGCCAGCAGCTGGAAACAGGGGTCTGAAGCTTTCTTT.